Given below is one T cell receptor (beta chain) in context. Its binding antigen is unknown. Base qualities are not recorded, but no much larger clone differs from it by a single base. The source of the sample is a study of OX40 agonist ivuxolimab in advanced cancers. Study-wide context: Ivuxolimab was a fully human IgG2 agonistic monoclonal antibody targeting the costimulatory receptor OX40 (CD134). Of the 50 to 55 dose-escalation patients, hepatocellular carcinoma was present in approximately 20, melanoma in approximately 15, renal cell carcinoma in 9 and head and neck cancer in 9. In the dose-escalation cohort, around 80% of patients were male, and the mean age was around 60 years with a range of about 20 to 80. The paper reports the monotherapy dose-escalation portion (N of about 50 patients) of the phase I ivuxolimab trial. Intravenous ivuxolimab was administered to patients every 2 weeks at six dose levels: 0.01, 0.1, 0.3, 1.5, 3 and 10 mg/kg. Partial responses were achieved by three dose-escalation patients, of whom one had hepatocellular carcinoma and two had cutaneous melanoma. Peripheral TCRbeta sequencing was intended to test whether TCR sequence diversity was altered and clonal T-cell expansion was caused by ivuxolimab. Patients were allowed to have had prior anti-PD-1, anti-PD-L1 or anti-CTLA-4 therapy, and approximately 39% of the dose-escalation patients had been treated with checkpoint inhibitors. Summary of the overall study and its limitations: In partial responders in the 0.1-3.0 mg/kg groups, normalized peripheral clonal expansion was found to be among the lowest, especially among CD8+ T cells. The antigen specificity of the peripheral T cells that underwent clonal expansion was not determined. Low levels of normalized T-cell clonal expansion were also seen in some patients who did not respond. At doses from 0.1 to 3.0 mg/kg, clonal expansion was seen in both CD4+ and CD8+ blood T cells between baseline and week 6. After ivuxolimab, expanded clones were on average more numerous among CD8+ T cells than among CD4+ T cells.

Patients with autoimmune disease history or receiving systemic immunosuppression were excluded from the trial. Peripheral blood for TCR sequencing was collected from all dose cohorts at baseline, on cycle 4 day 1, and on cycle 7 day 1. Samples were obtained from an open-label, multicenter, first-in-human phase I dose-escalation trial of ivuxolimab. Adults with locally advanced or metastatic head and neck squamous cell, hepatocellular, melanoma or renal cell carcinoma were enrolled in the trial. Before TCR sequencing, CD4+ and CD8+ T cells were separately sorted from peripheral blood. Genomic DNA was isolated from the sorted cells so that the TCRbeta CDR3 region could be sequenced. The immunoSEQ Assay was used to sequence the TCRbeta CDR3 regions. TCRdb limited this immuneACCESS table to in-frame rearrangements with V and J called. A share of clones is missing; checked studies link under half to unresolved V genes, and the rest is unexplained. Recorded for this sample are 60,000 to 70,000 clones; just under 90% of them occurred a single time. Clones ranked in the top ten supply under 2.5% of the sample.

Inclusive of the bounding cysteine and phenylalanine, the CDR3 is 16 residues long. The only DNA kept is the CDR3, 48 bases in frame from the first base. CDR1 SNHLY and CDR2 FYNNEI were looked up in the germline V gene. V is clipped by 1 base and J by 4 bases, and the sequence between their germline boundaries is 16 bases long. The clonotype originates from an adult with an advanced solid tumor such as melanoma, head and neck, liver or kidney cancer. Material: CD4+ or CD8+ T cells sorted from blood, obtained in a trial of the OX40 agonist ivuxolimab. Recombination joined TRBV2 with TRBJ1-1; no D gene can be assigned with confidence. CDR3 reads: CASSEGRTRLGTEAFF. Read as DNA, the sequence is TGTGCCAGCAGTGAAGGCAGGACTAGATTGGGCACTGAAGCTTTCTTT.